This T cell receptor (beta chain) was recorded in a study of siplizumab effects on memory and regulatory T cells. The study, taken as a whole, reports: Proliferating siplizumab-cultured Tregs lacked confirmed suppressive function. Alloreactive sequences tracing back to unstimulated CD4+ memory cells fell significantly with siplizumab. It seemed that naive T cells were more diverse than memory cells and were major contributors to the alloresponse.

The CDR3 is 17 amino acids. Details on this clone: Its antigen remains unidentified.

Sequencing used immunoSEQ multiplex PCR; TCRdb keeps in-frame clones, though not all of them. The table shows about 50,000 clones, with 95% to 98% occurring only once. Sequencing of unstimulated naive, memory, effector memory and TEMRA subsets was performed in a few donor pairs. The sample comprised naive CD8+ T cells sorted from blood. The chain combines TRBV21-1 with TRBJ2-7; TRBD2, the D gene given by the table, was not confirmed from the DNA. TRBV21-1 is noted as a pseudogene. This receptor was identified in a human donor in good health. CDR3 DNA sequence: TGTGCCAGCAACCATCTCACTAGCGGGAGGTCGGACTACGAGCAGTACTTC. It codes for CASNHLTSGRSDYEQYF.